These T cell receptor beta chains were read from a single sample in a study of beta chain features in type 1 diabetes. Repertoires were generated with immunoSEQ multiplex PCR, while TCRdb's copy carries only in-frame clones and drops some. The table shows about 360,000 clones, with around 12% occurring only once. Sequencing was carried out using naive CD4+ T cells from blood. These TCRs come from a man aged 18-30 years in good health. Both conserved end residues are part of each CDR3.

J: TRBJ2-6; V: TRBV6-5; CDR3: CASRPQGANVLTF
J: TRBJ2-3; V: TRBV7-2; CDR3: CASSLAGGTFDTQYF
J: TRBJ2-7; V: TRBV7-9; CDR3: CASSRSQDRVAYEQYF
J: TRBJ2-5; V: TRBV6-5; CDR3: CASRPFGTIQETQYF
J: TRBJ2-5; V: TRBV30; CDR3: CAWDSGYQETQYF
J: TRBJ2-1; V: TRBV29-1; CDR3: CSLRDSYNEQFF
J: TRBJ2-3; V: TRBV11-3; CDR3: CASSLRTVTDTQYF
J: TRBJ2-5; V: TRBV7-9; CDR3: CASSQSGRTVQETQYF
J: TRBJ2-7; V: TRBV9; CDR3: CASSAGTAEQYF
J: TRBJ2-7; V: TRBV7-9; CDR3: CASSLGGETYEQYF
J: TRBJ2-3; V: TRBV28; CDR3: CASSLTGGETDTQYF
J: TRBJ2-3; V: TRBV9; CDR3: CASSANLPDTQYF
J: TRBJ2-7; V: TRBV6-6; CDR3: CATTTRNNYEQYF
J: TRBJ2-7; V: TRBV5-1; CDR3: CASSASGGALEQYF
J: TRBJ2-3; V: TRBV5-1; CDR3: CASSPGTSGTMDTQYF
J: TRBJ2-2; V: TRBV4-3; CDR3: CASSQEASGVVYGELFF
J: TRBJ1-3; V: TRBV6-1; CDR3: CASSGGDRASGNTIYF
J: TRBJ2-1; V: TRBV9; CDR3: CASGRGVFSYNEQFF
J: TRBJ1-2; V: TRBV28; CDR3: CASSRGYGYTF
J: TRBJ1-5; V: TRBV6-5; CDR3: CASNSDRGSNQPQHF
J: TRBJ2-1; V: TRBV7-9; CDR3: CASSLGLRGSNYEQFF
J: TRBJ2-1; V: TRBV13; CDR3: CASSLGRGLAGGAPYNEQFF
J: TRBJ1-2; V: TRBV25-1; CDR3: CASTNNYGYTF
J: TRBJ1-1; V: TRBV30; CDR3: CAWSQHEAFF
J: TRBJ2-7; V: TRBV6-1; CDR3: CASSAGTGKSEQYF
J: TRBJ2-6; V: TRBV28; CDR3: CASQGPNSGANVLTF
J: TRBJ2-3; V: TRBV7-2; CDR3: CASRIPGLAEDTQYF
J: TRBJ2-1; V: TRBV15; CDR3: CATSRERAHEQFF
J: TRBJ2-7; V: TRBV11-1; CDR3: CASSLAGGSYEQYF
J: TRBJ2-7; V: TRBV19; CDR3: CASSILPGTGPYEQYF
J: TRBJ1-2; V: TRBV19; CDR3: CAAAIEGTNYGYTF
J: TRBJ2-7; V: TRBV7-8; CDR3: CASSYGTGFLYEQYF
J: TRBJ2-3; V: TRBV11-1; CDR3: CASSAAGPGDTQYF
J: TRBJ2-5; V: TRBV5-1; CDR3: CASSLVGRETQYF
J: TRBJ2-5; V: TRBV4-2; CDR3: CASSQGGTGPETQYF